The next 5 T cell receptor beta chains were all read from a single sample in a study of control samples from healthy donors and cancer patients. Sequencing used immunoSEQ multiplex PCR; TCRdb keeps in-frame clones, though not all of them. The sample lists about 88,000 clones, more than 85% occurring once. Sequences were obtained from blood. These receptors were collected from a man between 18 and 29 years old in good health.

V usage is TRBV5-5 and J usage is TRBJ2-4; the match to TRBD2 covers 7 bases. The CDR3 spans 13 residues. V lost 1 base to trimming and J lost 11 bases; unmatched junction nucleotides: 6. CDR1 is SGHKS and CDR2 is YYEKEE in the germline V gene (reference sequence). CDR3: CASSLSWSGVQYF. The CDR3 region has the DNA TGTGCCAGCAGCTTGTCATGGAGCGGGGTTCAGTACTTC.

CDR3 loop: CASSITATNEKLFF. For the CDR3, the DNA is TGTGCCAGTAGTATAACTGCAACTAATGAAAAACTGTTTTTT. This chain joins TRBV19 and TRBJ1-4; D is ambiguous. CDR1 and CDR2 from the germline V gene are LNHDA and SQIVND (reference sequence). The CDR3 totals 14 residues. V lost 2 bases, J lost 0 bases, and 4 bases lay in between.

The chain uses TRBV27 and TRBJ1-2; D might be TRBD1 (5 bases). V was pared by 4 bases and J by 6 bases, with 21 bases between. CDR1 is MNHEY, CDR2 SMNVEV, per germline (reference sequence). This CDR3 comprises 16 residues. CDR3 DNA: TGTGCCAGCAGTTCCCAGGTGGTCGGGGGGGAGGATGGCTACACCTTC. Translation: CASSSQVVGGEDGYTF.

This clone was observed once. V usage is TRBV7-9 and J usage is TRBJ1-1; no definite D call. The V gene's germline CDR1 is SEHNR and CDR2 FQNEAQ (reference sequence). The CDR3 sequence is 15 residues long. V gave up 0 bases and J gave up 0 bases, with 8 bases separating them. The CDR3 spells CASSLADGLNTEAFF. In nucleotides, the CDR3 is TGTGCCAGCAGCTTAGCGGACGGATTGAACACTGAAGCTTTCTTT. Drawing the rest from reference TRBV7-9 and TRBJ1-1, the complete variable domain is DTGVSQNPRHKITKRGQNVTFRCDPISEHNRLYWYRQTLGQGPEFLTYFQNEAQLEKSRLLSDRFSAERPKGSFSTLEIQRTEQGDSAMYLCASSLADGLNTEAFFGQGTRLTVV.

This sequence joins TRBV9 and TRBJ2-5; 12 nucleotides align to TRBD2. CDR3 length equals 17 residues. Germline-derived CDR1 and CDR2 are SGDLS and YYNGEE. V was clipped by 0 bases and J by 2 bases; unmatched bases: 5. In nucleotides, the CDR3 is TGTGCCAGCAGCGTAGCTACACTAGCGGGAGGACAAGAGACCCAGTACTTC. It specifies CASSVATLAGGQETQYF.